This is a list of T cell receptor beta chains from one sample in a study of blood T cell repertoires in COVID-19. The assay was immunoSEQ multiplex PCR, and TCRdb's table has in-frame clones only and misses some. In the table there are around 170,000 clones, around 86% of which are singletons. Sequencing input: peripheral blood. These receptor sequences come from a man between 45 and 60 years old with active or convalescent COVID-19. The CDR3 runs from the conserved cysteine through the conserved F or W. D genes are given only for firm matches. Clone size, where shown, is once, few, many, or a class for clones that have expanded.

v_call	j_call	clone_size	d_call	cdr3_length	cdr3_nt	cdr3_aa
TRBV7-2	TRBJ2-7	once	NA	13	TGTGCCAGCAGCTTAGCGAAACAGTCCGAGCAGTACTTC	CASSLAKQSEQYF
TRBV10-3	TRBJ1-1	NA	NA	15	TGTGCCATCAGTGAGTCTTACAGCCCAATATTTGAAGCTTTCTTT	CAISESYSPIFEAFF
TRBV28	TRBJ1-5	NA	NA	14	TGTGCCAGCAGCAACCTCTATAGCAATCAGCCCCAGCATTTT	CASSNLYSNQPQHF
TRBV7-9	TRBJ1-1	NA	NA	14	TGTGCCAGCAGCTCCGCTACAGAAAACACTGAAGCTTTCTTT	CASSSATENTEAFF
TRBV4-1	TRBJ1-2	NA	NA	14	TGCGCCAGCAGACCTACAGAGACCAACTATGGCTACACCTTC	CASRPTETNYGYTF
TRBV18	TRBJ1-2	NA	TRBD1	15	TGTGCCAGCTCACTAAGTCCCGGGACAGGGGTTGGCTACACCTTC	CASSLSPGTGVGYTF
TRBV2	TRBJ1-6	NA	NA	14	TGTGCCAGCAATGTGGGACAACTCAATTCACCCCTCCACTTT	CASNVGQLNSPLHF
TRBV5-6	TRBJ1-5	NA	NA	14	TGTGCCAGCAGCTTGGGACACGGCAATCAGCCCCAGCATTTT	CASSLGHGNQPQHF
TRBV30	TRBJ1-3	few	TRBD1	15	TGTGCCTGGAGTGGACAGGGGGCGCGAGGAAACACCATATATTTT	CAWSGQGARGNTIYF
TRBV5-6	TRBJ2-3	NA	TRBD2	17	TGTGCCAGCAGCTGGGGGCTAGCGGGAGGTTCCACAGATACGCAGTATTTT	CASSWGLAGGSTDTQYF
TRBV28	TRBJ1-2	NA	TRBD1	14	TGTGCCAGCAGTTCGACAGGGGCTAACTATGGCTACACCTTC	CASSSTGANYGYTF
TRBV29-1	TRBJ1-3	few	NA	17	TGCAGCGTTGAAAGGCGGGCGGTGGATCCTACTGGAAACACCATATATTTT	CSVERRAVDPTGNTIYF
TRBV7-3	TRBJ2-1	NA	NA	16	TGTGCCAGCAGCTTATTTCGCACGGGGGAGGTGAATGAGCAGTTCTTC	CASSLFRTGEVNEQFF
TRBV10-3	TRBJ1-5	NA	TRBD1	16	TGTGCCATCAGTGAACCGACAGGGGGCAGCAATCAGCCCCAGCATTTT	CAISEPTGGSNQPQHF
TRBV1	TRBJ2-3	NA	NA	23	TGCACCAGCAGCCAAGACCCCCCTGACAGGGAGAAGACACCCCCCGACGATACAGATACGCAGTATTTT	CTSSQDPPDREKTPPDDTDTQYF
TRBV19	TRBJ1-2	NA	TRBD1	15	TGTGCCAGTACCGTGACAGGGGGCTCTAACTATGGCTACACCTTC	CASTVTGGSNYGYTF
TRBV2	TRBJ2-5	NA	TRBD1	16	TGTGCCAGCAGTGGCTCATTACAGGGGGCGCGAGAGACCCAGTACTTC	CASSGSLQGARETQYF
TRBV10-2	TRBJ1-1	NA	NA	14	TGCGCCACCCAACGGGGGGCAACCAACACTGAAGCTTTCTTT	CATQRGATNTEAFF
TRBV9	TRBJ2-1	NA	NA	15	TGTGCCAGCAGCGTAGAGGGCGGGAAATACAATGAGCAGTTCTTC	CASSVEGGKYNEQFF
TRBV18	TRBJ2-2	NA	NA	16	TGTGCCAGCTCACCACCGGGACTTGCGAACACCGGGGAGCTGTTTTTT	CASSPPGLANTGELFF
TRBV3-1/TRBV3-2	TRBJ2-7	NA	NA	16	TGTGCCAGCAGCCCGCTCAGGGAAGGTGGCTCCTACGAGCAGTACTTC	CASSPLREGGSYEQYF
TRBV5-4	TRBJ2-3	NA	NA	14	TGTGCCAGCAGCTTAACCGGGGAGCCAGATACGCAGTATTTT	CASSLTGEPDTQYF
TRBV30	TRBJ1-2	NA	NA	13	TGTGCCGGGGGGGACTCCTATAACTATGGCTACACCTTC	CAGGDSYNYGYTF
TRBV6-6	TRBJ1-6	NA	TRBD1	15	TGTGCCAGCACCTTCCGGGACAGGGGTAATTCACCCCTCCACTTT	CASTFRDRGNSPLHF
TRBV2	TRBJ1-4	NA	TRBD1	14	TGTGCCAGCAGTAACAGGGGGCGAAGTGAAAAACTGTTTTTT	CASSNRGRSEKLFF
TRBV15	TRBJ1-1	NA	TRBD1	15	TGTGCCACCAGCAGAGATCCAGGGGGCTTGGATATTGCTTTCTTT	CATSRDPGGLDIAFF
TRBV7-6	TRBJ1-4	NA	TRBD1	15	TGTGCCAGCAGCCCCACAGGGGTTGGTAATGAAAAACTGTTTTTT	CASSPTGVGNEKLFF
TRBV7-3	TRBJ2-7	few	TRBD2	16	TGTGCCAGCAGCTTAACGGCGCCTAGCGGTGCCTACGAGCAGTACTTC	CASSLTAPSGAYEQYF
TRBV19	TRBJ1-1	NA	NA	13	TGTGCCAGTTCCAAAAGCTCAAGAACTGAAGCTTTCTTT	CASSKSSRTEAFF
TRBV5-1	TRBJ1-1	few	TRBD1	13	TGCGCCAGCAGCTTGGGGCAGGGGGCTGAAGCTTTCTTT	CASSLGQGAEAFF
TRBV5-4	TRBJ2-5	NA	NA	14	TGTGCCAGCAGCCCAGGAGGGACCAAAGAGACCCAGTACTTC	CASSPGGTKETQYF
TRBV11-1	TRBJ2-1	NA	TRBD2	16	TGTGCCAGCAGGCCGCCGTGGACTAGCGGGGCCAATGAGCAGTTCTTC	CASRPPWTSGANEQFF
TRBV5-4	TRBJ2-3	NA	TRBD1	16	TGTGCCAGCAGCTTGGGGGGACAGGGGGCGGGAGATACGCAGTATTTT	CASSLGGQGAGDTQYF
TRBV5-1	TRBJ1-2	NA	TRBD1	14	TGCGCCAGCAGCACGACAGGGCCGGGGGATGGCTACACCTTC	CASSTTGPGDGYTF
TRBV3-1/TRBV3-2	TRBJ2-5	NA	TRBD2	14	TGTGCCAGCAGCCCAGGACTAGTCCAAGAGACCCAGTACTTC	CASSPGLVQETQYF
TRBV21-1	TRBJ2-5	NA	NA	17	TGTGCCAGCAGCAAAGCGCCAGGGGAAGGACTTCAAGAGACCCAGTACTTC	CASSKAPGEGLQETQYF
TRBV2	TRBJ1-2	NA	NA	15	TGTGCCAGCAGTCGGGACGGGAGAACTAACTATGGCTACACCTTC	CASSRDGRTNYGYTF
TRBV19	TRBJ2-1	NA	TRBD2	21	TGTGCCAGTAGTATAGATCTCTATGAAGACCTACAGGAGGGACTAGACAATGAGCAGTTCTTC	CASSIDLYEDLQEGLDNEQFF
TRBV7-2	TRBJ2-7	NA	NA	14	TGTGCCAGCAGCTCACCGAGCACCTCCTACGAGCAGTACTTC	CASSSPSTSYEQYF
TRBV25-1	TRBJ2-7	NA	TRBD1	15	TGTGCCAGCAGTGCGACAGGGTGGAGCTCCTACGAGCAGTACTTC	CASSATGWSSYEQYF
TRBV24-1	TRBJ2-3	NA	TRBD1	16	TGTGCCACCAGTGGTTCCGGGACAGGGATTCCAGATACGCAGTATTTT	CATSGSGTGIPDTQYF
TRBV6-6	TRBJ1-1	NA	NA	11	TGTGCCAGCAGCGTTAACACTGAAGCTTTCTTT	CASSVNTEAFF
TRBV18	TRBJ2-2	NA	TRBD2	15	TGTGCCAGCTCGCCTTGGACTAGCCCTTTCGGGGAGCTGTTTTTT	CASSPWTSPFGELFF